This T cell receptor (beta chain) appears in the sequencing data of a study of T-cell memory formation after mild COVID-19. Overall study: Largely donor-specific sequence clusters came from two donors.

For this clonotype: Its antigen remains unknown.

Deletions cut 3 bases from V and 1 base from J, with 15 bases between. Germline assignment: CDR1 GTSNPN and CDR2 SVGIG (reference sequence). CDR3 length: 15 residues. Each CDR3 protein is one row after TCRdb ran MiXCR on the 5' RACE reads. Of 350,000 to 400,000 distinct CDR3 sequences in the sample, approximately 15% were seen once. General study results and limits: Day 15 to 85 contracting clones showed balanced CD4/CD8; day 15 to 37 expanders favored CD4+.

Sequencing was done on a sample of PBMCs or a T cell subset sorted from them (not recorded which). The source of this sequence is a man younger than 35 who had mild COVID-19 (a few samples of this study predate the infection). Cell type and time point are not known. The genes are TRBV30 and TRBJ1-1; D possibly corresponds to TRBD1 (5 bases). CDR3 coding DNA: TGTGCCTGGAGCACCTACGAGGGGTGGAACACTGAAGCTTTCTTT. It is translated as CAWSTYEGWNTEAFF.